These T cell receptor beta chains were read from a single sample in a study of Ad26.COV2.S vaccination and SARS-CoV-2 variants. The table came from immunoSEQ multiplex PCR; TCRdb's copy has only in-frame clones and leaves some out. Among roughly 180,000 clones, about 83% were seen once, and the ten largest hold about 5.5%. The sequenced sample was peripheral blood, obtained after recovery from COVID-19. These receptors were obtained from a human donor who had recovered from COVID-19. Both conserved end residues are part of each CDR3. Fields, in order: clone size, D gene, V gene, J gene, CDR3 protein, CDR3 DNA. A D gene is named only where the DNA matches it firmly. Clone size appears in some rows only: once, few, many, or a class for an expanded clone.

size: -; D: -; V: TRBV2; J: TRBJ2-7; CDR3: CASSERSGDPYEQYF; DNA: TGTGCCAGCAGTGAACGTAGCGGTGACCCCTACGAGCAGTACTTC
size: -; D: -; V: TRBV6-1; J: TRBJ1-5; CDR3: CASSEYEGNQPQHF; DNA: TGTGCCAGCAGTGAATATGAAGGGAATCAGCCCCAGCATTTT
size: -; D: -; V: TRBV19; J: TRBJ1-1; CDR3: CASKGAPTEAFF; DNA: TGTGCCAGCAAAGGGGCCCCCACTGAAGCTTTCTTT
size: -; D: TRBD1; V: TRBV6-5; J: TRBJ2-7; CDR3: CASSYSGDRGGYEQYF; DNA: TGTGCCAGCAGTTACTCTGGGGACAGGGGAGGCTACGAGCAGTACTTC
size: -; D: TRBD1; V: TRBV2; J: TRBJ1-2; CDR3: CASRNPGQGRFGYGYTF; DNA: TGTGCCAGCCGCAATCCGGGACAGGGCCGTTTCGGCTATGGCTACACCTTC
size: -; D: -; V: TRBV4-2; J: TRBJ2-5; CDR3: CASSQPGHKQETQYF; DNA: TGTGCCAGCAGCCAGCCGGGACACAAACAAGAGACCCAGTACTTC
size: -; D: -; V: TRBV12-3/TRBV12-4; J: TRBJ2-1; CDR3: CASSLVDEQFF; DNA: TGTGCCAGCAGTTTAGTCGACGAGCAGTTCTTC
size: -; D: -; V: TRBV5-1; J: TRBJ2-5; CDR3: CASSISSGGETQYF; DNA: TGCGCCAGCAGTATAAGCAGTGGCGGTGAGACCCAGTACTTC
size: -; D: -; V: TRBV2; J: TRBJ1-2; CDR3: CASRRGEGYTF; DNA: TGTGCCAGCAGAAGGGGGGAAGGCTACACCTTC
size: -; D: -; V: TRBV4-2; J: TRBJ2-1; CDR3: CASSPEGITGTEQFF; DNA: TGTGCCAGCAGCCCAGAGGGAATCACCGGGACCGAGCAGTTCTTC
size: -; D: TRBD2; V: TRBV29-1; J: TRBJ2-5; CDR3: CSVGASGMVQETQYF; DNA: TGCAGCGTTGGGGCTAGCGGGATGGTCCAAGAGACCCAGTACTTC
size: -; D: TRBD1; V: TRBV5-4; J: TRBJ2-3; CDR3: CASSSWDSSTDTQYF; DNA: TGTGCCAGCAGCTCCTGGGACAGTAGCACAGATACGCAGTATTTT
size: -; D: TRBD2; V: TRBV5-1; J: TRBJ2-5; CDR3: CASSLAGSGTYQETQYF; DNA: TGCGCCAGCAGCTTGGCCGGTAGCGGGACTTACCAAGAGACCCAGTACTTC
size: -; D: -; V: TRBV5-1; J: TRBJ1-2; CDR3: CASSSRDPGGYGYTF; DNA: TGCGCCAGCAGCTCACGGGACCCGGGGGGCTATGGCTACACCTTC
size: -; D: TRBD1; V: TRBV15; J: TRBJ2-5; CDR3: CATSGNRGRGETQYF; DNA: TGTGCCACCAGCGGAAACAGGGGGCGCGGAGAGACCCAGTACTTC
size: medium-sized; D: -; V: TRBV4-2; J: TRBJ1-5; CDR3: CASSQGEQSNQPQHF; DNA: TGTGCCAGCAGCCAAGGGGAACAGAGTAATCAGCCCCAGCATTTT
size: once; D: TRBD2; V: TRBV7-7; J: TRBJ2-1; CDR3: CASSSGLAGGPGNEQFF; DNA: TGTGCTAGCAGCTCCGGACTAGCGGGGGGGCCAGGGAATGAGCAGTTCTTC
size: -; D: -; V: TRBV6-5; J: TRBJ1-1; CDR3: CASGRGNTEAFF; DNA: TGTGCCAGCGGAAGGGGGAACACTGAAGCTTTCTTT